This T cell receptor (beta chain) was obtained from a study of blood T cell repertoires in COVID-19. A single count supports this clone. TCRdb's copy holds only in-frame clones and misses some; the assay was immunoSEQ multiplex PCR. The data hold 270,000 or so clones, with around 90% observed a single time. The CDR3 contains 15 residues. From germline, CDR1 is SGHRS and CDR2 YFSETQ. Trimming took 2 bases from V and 3 from J, leaving 11 bases between them. The chain links TRBV5-1 to TRBJ2-2; TRBD1 might be the D (6 bases). The sequence was collected from a woman aged 35 to 49 who had recovered from COVID-19. Sequenced material: peripheral blood. CDR3 DNA sequence: TGCGCCAGCAGCTTACAACAGGGAGACACCGGGGAGCTGTTTTTT. The encoded protein is CASSLQQGDTGELFF.